The 5 T cell receptor beta chains below all came from one sample that was sequenced in a study of regulatory T cells in long-lasting Graves disease. TCR beta libraries were built with iRepertoire HTBI primers and Arm-PCR of CDR3 regions. MiXCR was run by TCRdb on the multiplex PCR reads, yielding one entry per CDR3 protein. Among about 440,000 distinct CDR3 sequences listed, 16% were seen once. Stated time point: newly diagnosed GD, antithyroid drugs for less than 3 months. Following extraction of RNA from PBMCs, that RNA was used to make the TCR library. This sample also belongs to another study, concerning T cells in Graves' hyperthyroidism and ophthalmopathy.

This material consisted of peripheral blood mononuclear cells (PBMCs), taken at new diagnosis, from a patient treated with antithyroid drugs. The receptor source for this set is a woman younger than 45 with Graves disease.

Concerning this clonotype itself: A much larger clone is a single base away; this may be a read error. The rearrangement links TRBV20-1 to TRBJ2-2, with D tentatively TRBD1 or TRBD2 (5 bases each). Per the germline V gene, CDR1 is DFQATT and CDR2 is SNEGSKA (reference sequence). This CDR3 region has 13 residues. The CDR3 nucleotides are TGCAGTGCTATCGAGGGGAGCACCGGGGAGCTGTGTTTT. Translating gives CSAIEGSTGELCF.

This clonotype was seen a few times. The rearrangement links TRBV10-3 to TRBJ2-2, with 12 bases fitting TRBD2. The CDR3 is 16 residues long. Germline CDR1 is ENHRY and CDR2 is SYGVKD. V lost 8 bases and J lost 0; bases outside the gene matches: 4. The DNA of the CDR3 is TGTGCCATCGGGACTAGCGGGCCCGCGAACACCGGGGAGCTGTTTTTT. Amino acid sequence: CAIGTSGPANTGELFF.

This clonotype has ten or more counts. The CDR3 nucleotides are TGTGCCAGCAGTTTATCCAGCGGTTTCAGTTACTACGAGCAGTACTTC. Translating it yields CASSLSSGFSYYEQYF. The chain uses TRBV27 and TRBJ2-7; possibly TRBD2 for D (5 bases). Germline CDR1 MNHEY, CDR2 SMNVEV (reference sequence). The CDR3 contains 16 residues. The ends were cut back, 0 bases at V and 3 bases at J, with 15 bases in the middle.

Points on this clonotype: This could be a read error, since a much larger clone is one nucleotide away. The CDR3 does not close with the conserved phenylalanine or tryptophan, likely indicating a read error. The rearrangement uses TRBV2 and TRBJ1-4; D call uncertain. Per germline, CDR1 SNHLY and CDR2 FYNNEI. Trimming cost V 7 bases and J 5 bases, with 14 bases left between them. The CDR3 sequence is 14 residues long. The CDR3: CASMGGLRNEKLFL. In DNA, the CDR3 is TGTGCCAGCATGGGAGGTCTTAGGAATGAAAAACTGTTTTTA.

The rearrangement uses TRBV28 and TRBJ1-4; D not certain. Germline V gene data show CDR1 as MDHEN and CDR2 as SYDVKM. This CDR3 spans 14 amino acids. V was shortened by 6 bases and J by 5 bases, with 13 bases between the two germline ends. This CDR3 is CASRESGLNEKLFF. Here the CDR3 DNA reads TGTGCCAGCAGGGAGTCCGGACTAAATGAAAAACTGTTTTTT. The complete variable domain, with remaining parts taken from reference TRBV28 and TRBJ1-4, reads DVKVTQSSRYLVKRTGEKVFLECVQDMDHENMFWYRQDPGLGLRLIYFSYDVKMKEKGDIPEGYSVSREKKERFSLILESASTNQTSMYLCASRESGLNEKLFFGSGTQLSVL.